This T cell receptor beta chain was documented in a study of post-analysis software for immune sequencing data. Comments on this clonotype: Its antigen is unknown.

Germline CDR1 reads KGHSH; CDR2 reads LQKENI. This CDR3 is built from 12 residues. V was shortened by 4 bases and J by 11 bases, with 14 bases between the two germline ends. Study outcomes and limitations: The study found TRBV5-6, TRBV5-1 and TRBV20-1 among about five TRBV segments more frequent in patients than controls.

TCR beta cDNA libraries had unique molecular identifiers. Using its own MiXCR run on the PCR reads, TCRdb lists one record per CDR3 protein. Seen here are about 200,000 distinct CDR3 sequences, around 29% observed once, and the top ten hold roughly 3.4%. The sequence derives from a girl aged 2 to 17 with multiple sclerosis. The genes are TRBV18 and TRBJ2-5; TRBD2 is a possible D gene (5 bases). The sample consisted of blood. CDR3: CASSLFTAEQYF. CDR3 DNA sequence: TGTGCCAGCTCACTTTTTACAGCGGAGCAGTACTTC.